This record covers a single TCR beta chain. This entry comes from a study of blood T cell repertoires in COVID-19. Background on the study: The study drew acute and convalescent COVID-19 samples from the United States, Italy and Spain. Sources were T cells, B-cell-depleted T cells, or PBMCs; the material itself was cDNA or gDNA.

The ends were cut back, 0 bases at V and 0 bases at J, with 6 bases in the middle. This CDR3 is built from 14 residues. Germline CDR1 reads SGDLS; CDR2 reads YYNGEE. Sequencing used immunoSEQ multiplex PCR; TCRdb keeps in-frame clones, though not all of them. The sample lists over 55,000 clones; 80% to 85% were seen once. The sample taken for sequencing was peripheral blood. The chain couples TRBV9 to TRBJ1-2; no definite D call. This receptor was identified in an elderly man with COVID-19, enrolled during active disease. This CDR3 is CASSVEPANYGYTF. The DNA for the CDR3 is TGTGCCAGCAGCGTAGAACCGGCTAACTATGGCTACACCTTC.